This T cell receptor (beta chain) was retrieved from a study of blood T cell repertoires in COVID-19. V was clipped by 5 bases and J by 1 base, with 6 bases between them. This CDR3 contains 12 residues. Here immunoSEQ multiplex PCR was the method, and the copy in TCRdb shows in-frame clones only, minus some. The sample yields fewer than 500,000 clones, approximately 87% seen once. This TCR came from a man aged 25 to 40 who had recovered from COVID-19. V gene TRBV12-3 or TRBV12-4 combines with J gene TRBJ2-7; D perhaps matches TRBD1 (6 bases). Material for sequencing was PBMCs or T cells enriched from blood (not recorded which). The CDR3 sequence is CASSGQSYEQYF. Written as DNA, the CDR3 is TGTGCCAGCAGTGGACAGTCCTACGAGCAGTACTTC.